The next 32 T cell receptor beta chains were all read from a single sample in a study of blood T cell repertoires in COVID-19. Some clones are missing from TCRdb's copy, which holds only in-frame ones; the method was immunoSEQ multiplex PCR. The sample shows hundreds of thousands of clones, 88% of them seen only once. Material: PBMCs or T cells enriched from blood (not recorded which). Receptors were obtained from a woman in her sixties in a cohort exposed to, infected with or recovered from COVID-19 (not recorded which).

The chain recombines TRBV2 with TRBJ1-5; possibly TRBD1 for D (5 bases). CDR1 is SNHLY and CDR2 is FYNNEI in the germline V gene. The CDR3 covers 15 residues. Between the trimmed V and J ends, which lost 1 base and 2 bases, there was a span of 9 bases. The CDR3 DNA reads TGTGCCAGCAGTGAAGGGGGACTTGGCAATCAGCCCCAGCATTTT. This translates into CASSEGGLGNQPQHF.

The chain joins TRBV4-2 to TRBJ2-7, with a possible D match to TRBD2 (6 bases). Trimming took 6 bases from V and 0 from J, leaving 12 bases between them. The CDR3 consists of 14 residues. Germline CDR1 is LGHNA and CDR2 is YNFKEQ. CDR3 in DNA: TGTGCCAGCAGGCCCTTAGCGGTCTCCTACGAGCAGTACTTC. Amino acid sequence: CASRPLAVSYEQYF.

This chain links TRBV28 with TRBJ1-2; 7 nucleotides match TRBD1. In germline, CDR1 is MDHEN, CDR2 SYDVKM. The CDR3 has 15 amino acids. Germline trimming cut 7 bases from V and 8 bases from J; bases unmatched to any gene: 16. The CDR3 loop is CASTIIRDSSAGYTF. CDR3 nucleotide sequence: TGTGCCAGCACCATTATCCGGGACAGCAGTGCAGGCTACACCTTC.

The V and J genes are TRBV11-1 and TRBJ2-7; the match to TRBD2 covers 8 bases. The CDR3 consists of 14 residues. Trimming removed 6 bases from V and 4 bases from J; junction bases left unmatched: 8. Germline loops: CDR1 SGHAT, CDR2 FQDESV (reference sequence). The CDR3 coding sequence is TGTGCCAGCAGTGTGCCCGGGAGGGAATACGAGCAGTACTTC. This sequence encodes CASSVPGREYEQYF.

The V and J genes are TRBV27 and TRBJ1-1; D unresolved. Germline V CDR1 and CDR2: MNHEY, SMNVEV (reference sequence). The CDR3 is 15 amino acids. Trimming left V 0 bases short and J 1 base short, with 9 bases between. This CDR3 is CASSLSAGQNTEAFF. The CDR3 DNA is TGTGCCAGCAGTTTATCAGCAGGTCAGAACACTGAAGCTTTCTTT.

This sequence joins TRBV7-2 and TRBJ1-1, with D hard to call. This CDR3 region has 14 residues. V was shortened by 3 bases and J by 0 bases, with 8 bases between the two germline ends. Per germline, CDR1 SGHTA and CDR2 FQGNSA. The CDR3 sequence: CASSFGLLNTEAFF. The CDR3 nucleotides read TGTGCCAGCAGCTTTGGGCTTTTGAACACTGAAGCTTTCTTT.

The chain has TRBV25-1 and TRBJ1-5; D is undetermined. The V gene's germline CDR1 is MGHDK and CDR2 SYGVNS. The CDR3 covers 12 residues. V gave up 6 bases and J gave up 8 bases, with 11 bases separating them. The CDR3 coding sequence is TGTGCCAGCAGCCCCGGCGGAAAGCCCCAGCATTTT. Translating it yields CASSPGGKPQHF.

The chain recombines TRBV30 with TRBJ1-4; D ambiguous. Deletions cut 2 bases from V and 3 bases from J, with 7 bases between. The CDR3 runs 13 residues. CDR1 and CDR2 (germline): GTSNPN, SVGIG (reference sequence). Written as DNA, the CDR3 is TGTGCCTGGAGTCAATCAGCTAATGAAAAACTGTTTTTT. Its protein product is CAWSQSANEKLFF.

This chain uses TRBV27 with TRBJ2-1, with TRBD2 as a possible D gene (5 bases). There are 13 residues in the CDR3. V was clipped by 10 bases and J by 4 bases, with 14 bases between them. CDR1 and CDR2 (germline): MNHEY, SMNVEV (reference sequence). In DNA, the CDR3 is TGTGCCATCCGCGCTAGCCCATACAATGAGCAGTTCTTC. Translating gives CAIRASPYNEQFF.

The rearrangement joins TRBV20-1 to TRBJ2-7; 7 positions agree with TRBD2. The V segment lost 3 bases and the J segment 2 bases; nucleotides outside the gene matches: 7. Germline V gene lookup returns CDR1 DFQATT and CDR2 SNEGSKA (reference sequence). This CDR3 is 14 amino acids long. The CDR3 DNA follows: TGCAGTGCTAGTAATCCGGGGACTACCTACGAGCAGTACTTC. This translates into CSASNPGTTYEQYF.

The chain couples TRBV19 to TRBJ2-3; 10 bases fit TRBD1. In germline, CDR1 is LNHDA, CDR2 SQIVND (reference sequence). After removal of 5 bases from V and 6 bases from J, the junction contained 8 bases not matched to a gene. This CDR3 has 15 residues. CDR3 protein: CASSSGDRGTDTQYF. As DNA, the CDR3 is TGTGCCAGTAGTTCCGGGGACAGGGGAACGGATACGCAGTATTTT.

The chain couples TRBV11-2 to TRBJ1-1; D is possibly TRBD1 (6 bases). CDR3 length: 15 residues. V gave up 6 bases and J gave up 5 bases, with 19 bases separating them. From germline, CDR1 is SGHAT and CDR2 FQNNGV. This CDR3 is CASRGAGISGTEAFF. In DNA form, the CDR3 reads TGTGCCAGCAGGGGGGCAGGGATTAGTGGAACTGAAGCTTTCTTT.

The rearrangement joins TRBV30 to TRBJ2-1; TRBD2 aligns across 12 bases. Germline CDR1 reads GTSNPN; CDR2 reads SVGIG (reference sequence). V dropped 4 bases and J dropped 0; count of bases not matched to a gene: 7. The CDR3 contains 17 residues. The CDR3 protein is CAWTSGREGASYNEQFF. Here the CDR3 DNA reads TGTGCCTGGACTAGCGGGAGGGAGGGGGCCTCCTACAATGAGCAGTTCTTC.

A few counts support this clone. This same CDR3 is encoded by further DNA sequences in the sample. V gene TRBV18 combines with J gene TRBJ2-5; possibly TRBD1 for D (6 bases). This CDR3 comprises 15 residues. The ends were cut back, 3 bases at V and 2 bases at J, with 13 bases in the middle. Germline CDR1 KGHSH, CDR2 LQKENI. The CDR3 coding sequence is TGTGCCAGCTCACCGCCGATGGGGGCGCAAGAGACCCAGTACTTC. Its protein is CASSPPMGAQETQYF.

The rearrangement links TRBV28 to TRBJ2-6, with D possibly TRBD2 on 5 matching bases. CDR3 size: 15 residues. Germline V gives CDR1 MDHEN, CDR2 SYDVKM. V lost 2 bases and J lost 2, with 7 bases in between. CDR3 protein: CASSLKRPGANVLTF. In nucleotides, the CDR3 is TGTGCCAGCAGTTTAAAGCGGCCTGGGGCCAACGTCCTGACTTTC.

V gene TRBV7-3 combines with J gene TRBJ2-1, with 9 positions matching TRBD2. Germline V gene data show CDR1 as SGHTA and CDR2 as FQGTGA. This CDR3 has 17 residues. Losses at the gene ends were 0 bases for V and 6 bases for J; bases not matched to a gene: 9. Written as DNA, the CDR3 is TGTGCCAGCAGCTTAACCCCGGAACTAGCGGGCGTCAATGAGCAGTTCTTC. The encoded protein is CASSLTPELAGVNEQFF.

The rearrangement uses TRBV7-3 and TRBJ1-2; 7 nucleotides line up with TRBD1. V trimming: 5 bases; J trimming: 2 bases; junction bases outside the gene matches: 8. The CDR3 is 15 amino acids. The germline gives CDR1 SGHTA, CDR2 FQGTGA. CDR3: CASSPTGTVNYGYTF. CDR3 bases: TGTGCCAGCAGCCCAACGGGGACAGTAAACTATGGCTACACCTTC.

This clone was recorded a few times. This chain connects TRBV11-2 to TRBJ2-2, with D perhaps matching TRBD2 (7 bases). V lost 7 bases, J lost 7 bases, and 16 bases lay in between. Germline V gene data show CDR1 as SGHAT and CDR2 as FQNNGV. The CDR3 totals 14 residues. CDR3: CASTVRGADGELFF. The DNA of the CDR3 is TGTGCCAGCACCGTACGGGGGGCCGACGGGGAGCTGTTTTTT.

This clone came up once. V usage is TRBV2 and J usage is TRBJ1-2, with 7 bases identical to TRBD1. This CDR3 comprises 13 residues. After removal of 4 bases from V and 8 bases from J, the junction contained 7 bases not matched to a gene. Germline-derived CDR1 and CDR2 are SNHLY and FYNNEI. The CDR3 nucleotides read TGTGCCAGCAGTGTAACAGGGGAAATCGGCTACACCTTC. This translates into CASSVTGEIGYTF.

The chain's CDR3 is CASSLIASGRMKNIQYF. Written as DNA, the CDR3 is TGTGCCAGCAGCTTGATAGCTAGCGGGAGGATGAAAAACATTCAGTACTTC. The chain uses TRBV5-6 and TRBJ2-4; 11 bases agree with TRBD2. CDR3 length equals 17 residues. CDR1 is SGHDT and CDR2 is YYEEEE in the germline V gene. J lost 4 bases, V lost 1 base, and 7 bases had no gene match.

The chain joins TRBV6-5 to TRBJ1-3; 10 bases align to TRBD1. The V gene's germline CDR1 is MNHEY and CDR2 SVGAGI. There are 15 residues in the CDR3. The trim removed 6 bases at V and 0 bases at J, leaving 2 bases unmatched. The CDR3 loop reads CASRTGGRSGNTIYF. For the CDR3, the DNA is TGTGCCAGCAGGACAGGGGGCCGCTCTGGAAACACCATATATTTT.

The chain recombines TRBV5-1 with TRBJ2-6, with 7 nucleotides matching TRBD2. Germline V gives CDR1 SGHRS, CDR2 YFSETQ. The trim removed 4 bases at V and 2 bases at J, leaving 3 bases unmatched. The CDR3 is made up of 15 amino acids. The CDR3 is CASSPGGTGANVLTF. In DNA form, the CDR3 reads TGCGCCAGCAGCCCCGGGGGGACTGGGGCCAACGTCCTGACTTTC.

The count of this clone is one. The CDR3 DNA reads TGTGCCAGCAGCTTAGCGGGACAGGGAACTGAAGCTTTCTTT. Amino acid sequence: CASSLAGQGTEAFF. This chain uses TRBV7-9 with TRBJ1-1, with 9 bases aligning to TRBD1. V lost 0 bases to trimming and J lost 5 bases; unmatched junction nucleotides: 1. The CDR3 sequence is 14 residues long. CDR1 is SEHNR and CDR2 is FQNEAQ in the germline V gene (reference sequence).

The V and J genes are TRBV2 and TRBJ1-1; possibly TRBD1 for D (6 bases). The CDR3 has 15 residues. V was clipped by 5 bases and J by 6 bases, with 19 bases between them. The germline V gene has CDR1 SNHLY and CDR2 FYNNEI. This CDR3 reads CASSPRTGSGAEAFF. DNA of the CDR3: TGTGCCAGCAGTCCCAGAACAGGGTCAGGTGCTGAAGCTTTCTTT.

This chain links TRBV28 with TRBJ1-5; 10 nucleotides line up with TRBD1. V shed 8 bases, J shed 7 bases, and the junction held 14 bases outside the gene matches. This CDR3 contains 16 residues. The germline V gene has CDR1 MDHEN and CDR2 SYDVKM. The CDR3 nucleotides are TGTGCCAGCGAACCGCGGGACAGGGGAACGGGCCAGCCCCAGCATTTT. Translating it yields CASEPRDRGTGQPQHF.

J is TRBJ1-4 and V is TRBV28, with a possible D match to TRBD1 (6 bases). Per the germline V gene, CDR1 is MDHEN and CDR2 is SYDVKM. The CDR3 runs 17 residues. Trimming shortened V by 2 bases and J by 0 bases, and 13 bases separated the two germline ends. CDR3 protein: CASSLTGYGATNEKLFF. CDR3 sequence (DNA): TGTGCCAGCAGTTTAACAGGGTATGGGGCAACTAATGAAAAACTGTTTTTT.

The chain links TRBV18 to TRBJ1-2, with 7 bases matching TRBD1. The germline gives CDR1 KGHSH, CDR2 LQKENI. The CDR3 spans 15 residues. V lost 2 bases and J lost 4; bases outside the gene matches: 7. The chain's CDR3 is CASSPSRGLIYGYTF. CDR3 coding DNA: TGTGCCAGCTCACCATCGAGGGGGCTGATCTATGGCTACACCTTC.

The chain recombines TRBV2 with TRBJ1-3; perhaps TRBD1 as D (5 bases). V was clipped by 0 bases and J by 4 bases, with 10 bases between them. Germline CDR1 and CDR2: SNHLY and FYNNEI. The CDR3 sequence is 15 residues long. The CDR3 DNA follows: TGTGCCAGCAGTGAAGCGCGGGGGTCGGGAAACACCATATATTTT. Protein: CASSEARGSGNTIYF. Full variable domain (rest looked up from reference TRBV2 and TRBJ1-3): EPEVTQTPSHQVTQMGQEVILRCVPISNHLYFYWYRQILGQKVEFLVSFYNNEISEKSEIFDDQFSVERPDGSNFTLKIRSTKLEDSAMYFCASSEARGSGNTIYFGEGSWLTVV.

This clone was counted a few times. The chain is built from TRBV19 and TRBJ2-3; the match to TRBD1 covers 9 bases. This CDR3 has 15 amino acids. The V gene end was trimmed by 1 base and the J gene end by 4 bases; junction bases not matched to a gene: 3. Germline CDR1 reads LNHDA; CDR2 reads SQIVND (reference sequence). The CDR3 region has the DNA TGTGCCAGTAGTATAGGGGACAGGGACCCAGATACGCAGTATTTT. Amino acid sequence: CASSIGDRDPDTQYF.

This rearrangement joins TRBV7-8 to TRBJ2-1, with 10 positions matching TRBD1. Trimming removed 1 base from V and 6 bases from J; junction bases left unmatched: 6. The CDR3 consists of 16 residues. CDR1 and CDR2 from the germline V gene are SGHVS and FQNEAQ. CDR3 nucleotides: TGTGCCAGCAGCTTAGGGGGACAGGGGAAAAGCAATGAGCAGTTCTTC. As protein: CASSLGGQGKSNEQFF.

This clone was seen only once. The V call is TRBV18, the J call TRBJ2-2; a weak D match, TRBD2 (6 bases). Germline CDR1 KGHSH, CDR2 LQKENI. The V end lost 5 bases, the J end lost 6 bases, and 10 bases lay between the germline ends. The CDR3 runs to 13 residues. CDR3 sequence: CASSATSPGELFF. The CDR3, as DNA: TGTGCCAGCTCAGCCACTAGCCCCGGGGAGCTGTTTTTT.

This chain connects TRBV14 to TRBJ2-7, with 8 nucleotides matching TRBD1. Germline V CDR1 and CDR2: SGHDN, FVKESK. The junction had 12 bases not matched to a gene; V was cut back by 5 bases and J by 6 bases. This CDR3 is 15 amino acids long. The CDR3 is CASSINRDRLVEQYF. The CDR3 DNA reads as TGTGCCAGCAGCATAAACCGGGACAGGCTAGTCGAGCAGTACTTC.